The clone carrying this T cell receptor (beta chain) was observed a few times. Its antigen remains unknown. This record comes from a study of identifying expanded T cells in peripheral blood. Findings and caveats of the study: Technical replicates showed about 1.1 changed clones; about two weeks around 15; four weeks 19.

V shed 0 bases and J 0 bases; nucleotides not matched to a gene: 8. The CDR3 contains 18 residues. Germline loops: CDR1 LNHNV, CDR2 YYDKDF (reference sequence). TCRdb's table, derived via immunoSEQ multiplex PCR, lists solely in-frame clones and lacks some. The data contain fewer than 85,000 clones, 70% to 90% of them seen just once; the ten biggest clones take up around 3%. What was sequenced was blood. The V call is TRBV15, the J call TRBJ1-3; 7 bases fit TRBD1. This receptor was taken from a person aged 18 to 75 in good health. The CDR3 sequence: CATSRDRTGTISGNTIYF. CDR3 DNA: TGTGCCACCAGCAGAGATCGGACAGGTACCATCTCTGGAAACACCATATATTTT.